This TCR beta chain emerged from a study of cytomegalovirus exposure and HLA in healthy donors. This CDR3 contains 15 residues. Germline V gene sequence: CDR1 SGHRS, CDR2 YFSETQ. Trimming took 4 bases from V and 2 from J, leaving 15 bases between them. The PCR had 60 Vbeta and 13 Jbeta primers. Produced via immunoSEQ multiplex PCR; TCRdb's table is partial and in-frame only. Seen here are 160,000 or so clones, around 78% observed once, and the top ten hold 0.9% to 1.1%. With respect to this clone: What it binds is not known.

Study outcomes and limitations: At a 0.05 false discovery rate, a later analysis found approximately 17,000 TCR beta sequences to be associated with HLA alleles. In vitro data verified a few CMV-associated chains as specific for CMV antigens. A list of around 160 TCR beta chains associated with cytomegalovirus was given. Cytomegalovirus status was reportedly diagnosed by the classifier with high sensitivity and specificity.

This rearrangement joins TRBV5-1 to TRBJ2-5; tentative D call: TRBD1 (5 bases). This receptor was obtained from a woman aged 40 to 55 in good health and CMV-seronegative. The specimen was PBMCs. CDR3 region: CASSRTGESQETQYF. CDR3 nucleotides: TGCGCCAGCAGCCGCACAGGAGAATCTCAAGAGACCCAGTACTTC.